This TCR beta chain was sequenced during a study of spatial heterogeneity in lung cancer. Whole-study results and caveats: The estimated TCR-seq coverage of tumor T cells amounted to about 7.4% when looking at alpha chains and more than 11% when looking at beta chains. How many expanded intratumoral alpha and beta TCRs were present tracked the tumor mutation count, which was a count of nonsynonymous mutations.

Trimming left V 2 bases short and J 6 bases short, with 7 bases between. Germline values: CDR1 KGHSY, CDR2 FQNENV. This CDR3 contains 12 residues. A distinct unique molecular identifier was carried by each TCR cDNA molecule. MiXCR was run by TCRdb on the 5' RACE reads, yielding one entry per CDR3 protein. The sample has some 4,000 distinct CDR3 sequences, roughly 5.3% seen once. Sample time point: sample taken at primary tumor resection. The authors sequenced whole RNA from tumor, nontumor lung or frozen PBMC without sorting. This clonotype is medium-sized. Antigen specificity is unknown. The material sequenced was lung tumor tissue, taken at surgery. The receptor was isolated from a female donor with early-stage non-small cell lung cancer. The chain recombines TRBV16 with TRBJ1-2, with D unresolved. The CDR3: CASSQRGHGYTF. CDR3 DNA: TGTGCCAGCAGCCAACGGGGTCATGGCTACACCTTC. Variable domain in full (rest from reference TRBV16 and TRBJ1-2): GEEVAQTPKHLVRGEGQKAKLYCAPIKGHSYVFWYQQVLKNEFKFLISFQNENVFDETGMPKERFSAKCLPNSPCSLEIQATKLEDSAVYFCASSQRGHGYTFGSGTRLTVV.